The clone carrying this T cell receptor (beta chain) was observed a single time. Its antigen remains unknown. This specimen comes from a study of T cell responses to AZD1222 COVID-19 vaccine. Findings of the study overall: Baseline antibody screening turned up just a handful of seropositive AZD1222 recipients. Researchers report vaccine-associated CD4 TCRs spanning spike, with dominance at 160-218 and 743-854. Repertoires were obtained solely post-peak T cell response. Donors in the cohort were predominantly white British and more often female, and clonal diversity was possibly underestimated.

Germline values: CDR1 SGHVS, CDR2 FNYEAQ. The CDR3 spans 15 residues. Trimming removed 2 bases at V and 7 bases at J, with 14 bases between. Using immunoSEQ multiplex PCR, the repertoire was profiled, and TCRdb retains in-frame clones only, with some absent. The sample yields approximately 200,000 clones, 87% seen once. The TCR originated in an adult in good health. The gene calls are TRBV7-6 and TRBJ2-2; no firm D call. Sequenced material: peripheral blood, taken on day 0 of MenACWY control vaccination. DNA for the CDR3: TGTGCCAGCAGCTTATCATTAGGGAAGGGCGGGGAGCTGTTTTTT. As protein: CASSLSLGKGGELFF.